Listed below are T cell receptor beta chains from one sample, sequenced in a study of T cell responses to AZD1222 COVID-19 vaccine. Sequencing used immunoSEQ multiplex PCR; TCRdb keeps in-frame clones, though not all of them. The sample carries more than 95,000 clones, 85% to 95% recorded once. The sample was peripheral blood, taken on day 0 of AZD1222 vaccination. The receptors were sampled from an adult in good health. The CDR3 runs from the conserved cysteine through the conserved F or W. The D gene is left open where the match is weak. Clone sizes are given selectively: once, few, many, or a class where the clone is expanded.

CASQDGFSGNTIYF	TGTGCCAGCCAGGACGGTTTCTCTGGAAACACCATATATTTT	TRBJ1-3	TRBV2	NA	NA
CASKDEEVNTEAFF	TGTGCCTCCAAGGACGAGGAGGTGAACACTGAAGCTTTCTTT	TRBJ1-1	TRBV19	NA	NA
CASSIARVSGNTIYF	TGTGCCAGTAGTATAGCTCGGGTGTCTGGAAACACCATATATTTT	TRBJ1-3	TRBV19	NA	NA
CATRPIYGYTF	TGTGCCACCCGACCTATCTATGGCTACACCTTC	TRBJ1-2	TRBV6-6	NA	NA
CASSPRRNEKLFF	TGTGCCAGCTCACCGCGTCGTAATGAAAAACTGTTTTTT	TRBJ1-4	TRBV18	NA	NA
CASSGGVETDTQYF	TGTGCCAGCAGTGGAGGGGTTGAAACAGATACGCAGTATTTT	TRBJ2-3	TRBV2	NA	NA
CASSLESGQGYNEQFF	TGCGCCAGCAGCTTGGAATCCGGACAGGGCTACAATGAGCAGTTCTTC	TRBJ2-1	TRBV5-1	TRBD1	NA
CAISDPAAGVPYEQYF	TGTGCCATCAGTGATCCGGCAGCGGGAGTCCCCTACGAGCAGTACTTC	TRBJ2-7	TRBV10-3	TRBD2	NA
CASSMAGTQYF	TGTGCCAGTAGTATGGCGGGTACGCAGTATTTT	TRBJ2-3	TRBV19	NA	once
CAWSPGTGAAEAFF	TGTGCCTGGAGTCCCGGGACAGGGGCGGCTGAAGCTTTCTTT	TRBJ1-1	TRBV30	TRBD1	NA
CASSSGTGDYNEQFF	TGTGCCAGTAGTTCCGGGACAGGGGACTACAATGAGCAGTTCTTC	TRBJ2-1	TRBV19	TRBD1	once
CAIRGTSGRDEQFF	TGTGCCATCAGAGGGACTAGCGGTCGGGATGAGCAGTTCTTC	TRBJ2-1	TRBV10-3	TRBD2	NA
CATSDYSGGQPQHF	TGTGCCACCAGTGATTATTCAGGGGGTCAGCCCCAGCATTTT	TRBJ1-5	TRBV24-1	TRBD1	NA
CAWSLGGSGANVLTF	TGTGCCTGGAGTTTAGGGGGCTCAGGGGCCAACGTCCTGACTTTC	TRBJ2-6	TRBV30	TRBD1	NA
CASSQAQGVRETQYF	TGTGCCAGCAGCCAAGCACAGGGGGTAAGGGAGACCCAGTACTTC	TRBJ2-5	TRBV4-2	TRBD1	few
CATSRTGGSPLHF	TGTGCCACCAGCAGGACGGGGGGTTCACCCCTCCACTTT	TRBJ1-6	TRBV15	NA	NA
CASSDRDNSPLHF	TGTGCCAGCAGTGACAGGGATAATTCACCCCTCCACTTT	TRBJ1-6	TRBV6-1	NA	medium-sized
CASSRGGKNIQYF	TGTGCCAGTAGTCGTGGTGGCAAAAACATTCAGTACTTC	TRBJ2-4	TRBV19	NA	once
CASSPVPGSYEQYF	TGTGCCAGCAGCCCCGTGCCGGGCAGCTACGAGCAGTACTTC	TRBJ2-7	TRBV5-4	NA	NA
CATSRSTQYQETQYF	TGTGCCACCAGCAGATCAACACAGTACCAAGAGACCCAGTACTTC	TRBJ2-5	TRBV15	NA	NA
CASSPNRLAGGLTNEQFF	TGTGCCAGCTCACCAAACCGACTAGCGGGAGGGCTTACGAATGAGCAGTTCTTC	TRBJ2-1	TRBV18	TRBD2	NA
CASSQTLAGEGGEQFF	TGTGCCAGCAGCCAAACACTAGCGGGAGAAGGAGGTGAGCAGTTCTTC	TRBJ2-1	TRBV7-3	TRBD2	few
CASSEAQSYTF	TGTGCCAGCAGTGAAGCCCAGAGCTACACCTTC	TRBJ1-2	TRBV2	NA	NA
CASSFGQVYEQYF	TGTGCCAGCAGCTTTGGACAGGTCTACGAGCAGTACTTC	TRBJ2-7	TRBV11-3	TRBD1	NA
CASSQDRGGPGNEQFF	TGTGCCAGCAGCCAAGATCGGGGAGGGCCCGGAAATGAGCAGTTCTTC	TRBJ2-1	TRBV3-1/TRBV3-2	TRBD2	NA
CASTPGGAALNYGYTF	TGCGCCAGCACCCCCGGGGGGGCAGCTTTGAACTATGGCTACACCTTC	TRBJ1-2	TRBV5-1	NA	NA
CASRRWTGAKDYEQYF	TGCGCCAGCCGGAGGTGGACAGGGGCTAAGGACTACGAGCAGTACTTC	TRBJ2-7	TRBV10-2	TRBD1	NA
CASSPRQGAITDTQYF	TGTGCCAGCTCCCCAAGACAGGGGGCTATCACAGATACGCAGTATTTT	TRBJ2-3	TRBV18	TRBD1	NA
CASSPRGTTDTQYF	TGTGCCAGCAGCCCAAGAGGGACCACAGATACGCAGTATTTT	TRBJ2-3	TRBV11-3	NA	few
CASSFTASGGYNNEQFF	TGTGCCAGCAGCTTCACAGCCTCGGGAGGGTACAACAATGAGCAGTTCTTC	TRBJ2-1	TRBV5-5	TRBD2	once
CASSLRDGKNIQYF	TGTGCCAGCAGCTTGCGGGACGGAAAAAACATTCAGTACTTC	TRBJ2-4	TRBV5-4	NA	NA
CASSIGGSGAYEQYF	TGTGCCAGTAGTATTGGCGGGAGCGGGGCCTACGAGCAGTACTTC	TRBJ2-7	TRBV19	TRBD2	NA
CASSLWRSNQETQYF	TGCGCCAGCAGCTTGTGGAGGAGCAACCAAGAGACCCAGTACTTC	TRBJ2-5	TRBV5-1	NA	NA
CASTKVGQGRDEKLFF	TGTGCCAGTACCAAAGTTGGCCAGGGAAGGGATGAAAAACTGTTTTTT	TRBJ1-4	TRBV19	NA	NA
CASSPGLLQGMNTEAFF	TGTGCCAGCTCACCGGGACTCTTACAGGGGATGAACACTGAAGCTTTCTTT	TRBJ1-1	TRBV18	TRBD1	NA
CASSLTYNEQFF	TGTGCCAGCAGCTTAACCTACAATGAGCAGTTCTTC	TRBJ2-1	TRBV11-3	NA	once
CAISIARTGYGYTF	TGTGCCATCAGTATCGCTCGGACAGGTTATGGCTACACCTTC	TRBJ1-2	TRBV10-3	TRBD1	NA
CASSFEDSRQETQYF	TGCGCCAGCAGCTTCGAGGACAGTCGACAAGAGACCCAGTACTTC	TRBJ2-5	TRBV5-1	NA	NA
CASRGEEQYF	TGTGCCTCCCGAGGGGAGGAGCAGTACTTC	TRBJ2-7	TRBV27	NA	NA
CASREGLGQYF	TGTGCCAGCAGAGAGGGACTTGGGCAGTACTTC	TRBJ2-7	TRBV6-5	NA	NA
CASRRAGGDQETQYF	TGTGCCAGCAGGCGAGCGGGAGGGGATCAAGAGACCCAGTACTTC	TRBJ2-5	TRBV28	TRBD2	NA
CAISETAGIMNTEAFF	TGTGCCATCAGTGAGACGGCAGGGATCATGAACACTGAAGCTTTCTTT	TRBJ1-1	TRBV10-3	NA	NA
CASSAWGRGNQPQHF	TGTGCCAGCTCCGCCTGGGGGCGGGGGAATCAGCCCCAGCATTTT	TRBJ1-5	TRBV2	NA	NA
CASSIIGLAGARQYF	TGTGCCAGCAGCATAATAGGACTAGCGGGAGCTAGGCAGTACTTC	TRBJ2-7	TRBV7-2	TRBD2	NA
CAIKPRKQETQYF	TGTGCCATCAAACCCCGGAAGCAAGAGACCCAGTACTTC	TRBJ2-5	TRBV9	NA	NA
CASSQRAGTEAFF	TGTGCCAGCTCACAACGGGCAGGGACTGAAGCTTTCTTT	TRBJ1-1	TRBV18	NA	NA
CATIGTGYLGGYTF	TGTGCCACCATCGGGACAGGGTATTTGGGGGGCTACACCTTC	TRBJ1-2	TRBV19	TRBD1	NA
CASSFTGSGNSPLHF	TGTGCCAGCAGCTTTACAGGATCCGGTAATTCACCCCTCCACTTT	TRBJ1-6	TRBV7-2	NA	NA
CATSRDVATDTQYF	TGTGCCACCAGCAGAGATGTCGCCACAGATACGCAGTATTTT	TRBJ2-3	TRBV15	NA	NA
CAWGGQVLYEQYF	TGTGCCTGGGGAGGACAGGTTCTCTACGAGCAGTACTTC	TRBJ2-7	TRBV30	TRBD1	NA
CASSQGTSGTYNEQFF	TGCGCCAGTAGCCAAGGGACTAGCGGAACCTACAATGAGCAGTTCTTC	TRBJ2-1	TRBV5-1	TRBD2	NA
CASSFRGNTEAFF	TGTGCCAGCAGCTTCAGGGGGAACACTGAAGCTTTCTTT	TRBJ1-1	TRBV5-4	NA	NA
CASSIDLMSGYTF	TGTGCCAGTAGTATAGATCTCATGAGTGGCTACACCTTC	TRBJ1-2	TRBV19	NA	NA
CASSLGQSSGANVLTF	TGTGCCAGCAGTCTTGGCCAAAGCTCAGGGGCCAACGTCCTGACTTTC	TRBJ2-6	TRBV2	NA	NA